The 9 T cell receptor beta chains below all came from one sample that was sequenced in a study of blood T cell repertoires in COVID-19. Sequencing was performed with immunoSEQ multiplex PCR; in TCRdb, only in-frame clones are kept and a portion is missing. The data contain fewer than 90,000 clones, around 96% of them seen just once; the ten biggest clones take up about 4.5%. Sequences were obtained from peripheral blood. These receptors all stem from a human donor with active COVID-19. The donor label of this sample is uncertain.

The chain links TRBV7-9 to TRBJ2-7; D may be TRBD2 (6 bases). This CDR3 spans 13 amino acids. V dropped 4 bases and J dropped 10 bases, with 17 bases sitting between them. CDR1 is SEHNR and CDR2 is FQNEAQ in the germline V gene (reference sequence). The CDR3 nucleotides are TGTGCCAGCAGCTACGAGGCAGTCGCGGGACAGTACTTC. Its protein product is CASSYEAVAGQYF.

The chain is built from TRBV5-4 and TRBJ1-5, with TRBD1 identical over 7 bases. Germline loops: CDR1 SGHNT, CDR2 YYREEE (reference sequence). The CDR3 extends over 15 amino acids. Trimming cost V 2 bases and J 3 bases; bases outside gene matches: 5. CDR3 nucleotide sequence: TGTGCCAGCAGCTTAGGGACAGAGCTCAATCAGCCCCAGCATTTT. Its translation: CASSLGTELNQPQHF.

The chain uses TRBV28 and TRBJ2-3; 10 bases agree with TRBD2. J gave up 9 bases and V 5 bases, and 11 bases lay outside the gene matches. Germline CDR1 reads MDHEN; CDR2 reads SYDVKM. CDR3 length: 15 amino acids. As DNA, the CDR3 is TGTGCCAGCAGTACTCTAGCGGGAGACCCCCGGACGCAGTATTTT. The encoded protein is CASSTLAGDPRTQYF. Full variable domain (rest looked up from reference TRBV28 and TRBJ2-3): DVKVTQSSRYLVKRTGEKVFLECVQDMDHENMFWYRQDPGLGLRLIYFSYDVKMKEKGDIPEGYSVSREKKERFSLILESASTNQTSMYLCASSTLAGDPRTQYFGPGTRLTVL.

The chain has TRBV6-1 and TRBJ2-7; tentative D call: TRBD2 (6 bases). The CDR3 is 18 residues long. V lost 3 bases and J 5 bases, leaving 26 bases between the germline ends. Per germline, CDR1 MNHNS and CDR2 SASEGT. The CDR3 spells CASSDPAGGRRVENEQYF. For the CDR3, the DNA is TGTGCCAGCAGTGACCCCGCCGGAGGTAGGAGGGTGGAGAACGAGCAGTACTTC.

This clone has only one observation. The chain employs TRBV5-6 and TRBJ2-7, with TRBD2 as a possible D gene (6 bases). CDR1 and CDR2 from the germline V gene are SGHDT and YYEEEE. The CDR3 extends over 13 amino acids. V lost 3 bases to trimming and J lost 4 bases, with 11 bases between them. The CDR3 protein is CASSSPAGYEQYF. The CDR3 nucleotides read TGTGCCAGCAGCTCCCCTGCGGGATACGAGCAGTACTTC.

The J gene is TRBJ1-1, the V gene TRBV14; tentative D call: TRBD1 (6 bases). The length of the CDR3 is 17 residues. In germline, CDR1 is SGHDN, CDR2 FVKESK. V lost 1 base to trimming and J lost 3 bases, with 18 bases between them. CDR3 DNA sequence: TGTGCCAGCAGCCAAGGTTCTACAGGGAGGGGCTACACTGAAGCTTTCTTT. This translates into CASSQGSTGRGYTEAFF.

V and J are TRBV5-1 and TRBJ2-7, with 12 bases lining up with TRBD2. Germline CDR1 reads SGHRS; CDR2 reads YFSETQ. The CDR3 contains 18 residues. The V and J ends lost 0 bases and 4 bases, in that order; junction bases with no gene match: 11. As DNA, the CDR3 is TGCGCCAGCAGCTTGGGGTCAGCTAGCGGGGGGGCCGCATACGAGCAGTACTTC. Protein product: CASSLGSASGGAAYEQYF.

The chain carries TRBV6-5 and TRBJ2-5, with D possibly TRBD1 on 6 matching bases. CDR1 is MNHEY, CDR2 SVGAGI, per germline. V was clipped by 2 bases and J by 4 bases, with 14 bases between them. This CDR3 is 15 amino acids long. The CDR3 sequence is CASSYGGRGAETQYF. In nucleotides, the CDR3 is TGTGCCAGCAGTTACGGCGGCAGGGGCGCAGAGACCCAGTACTTC.

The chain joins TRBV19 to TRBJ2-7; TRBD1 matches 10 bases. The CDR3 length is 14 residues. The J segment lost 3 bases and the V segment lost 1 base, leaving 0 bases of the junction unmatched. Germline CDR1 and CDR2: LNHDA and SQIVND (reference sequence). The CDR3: CASSIGTGGYEQYF. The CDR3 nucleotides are TGTGCCAGTAGTATAGGGACAGGGGGCTACGAGCAGTACTTC.